This T cell receptor beta chain was sequenced during a study of blood T cell repertoires in COVID-19. Study-level information: Samples taken during acute and convalescent COVID-19 were collected in the United States, Italy and Spain. Sources were T cells, B-cell-depleted T cells, or PBMCs; the material itself was cDNA or gDNA.

Turning to this clone: A read error may account for a junction end that differs from germline.

The CDR3 length is 14 residues. Germline V CDR1 and CDR2: SEHNR, FQNEAQ (reference sequence). Original processing methods: Scientists estimated how many nucleated cells there were by amplifying reference gene primers. The repertoire was sequenced with immunoSEQ multiplex PCR; TCRdb's copy has only in-frame clones and lacks some. V, J and clone size reflect that table, while D and trimming were determined from the DNA. The sample includes around 90,000 clones, around 90% of them seen just once. The source is a male donor with acute or convalescent COVID-19. What was sequenced was peripheral blood. The chain couples TRBV7-9 to TRBJ1-4; D is unclear. The CDR3 here is CASSLDTPNEKLFF. CDR3 nucleotide sequence: TGTGCCAGCAGTTTAGACACGCCAAATGAAAAACTGTTTTTT. The variable domain in full, with the rest retrieved from reference TRBV7-9 and TRBJ1-4, is DTGVSQNPRHKITKRGQNVTFRCDPISEHNRLYWYRQTLGQGPEFLTYFQNEAQLEKSRLLSDRFSAERPKGSFSTLEIQRTEQGDSAMYLCASSLDTPNEKLFFGSGTQLSVL.